Detailed here is one TCR beta chain. Its cognate antigen is unknown. The data stem from a study of CD8+ T cells in alopecia areata. Turning to the study itself: People stayed on tofacitinib for 6 to 18 months, then stopped the drug for 6 months.

The authors extracted RNA and reverse transcribed it into cDNA as the sequencing template. Data came from immunoSEQ multiplex PCR; TCRdb stores just in-frame clones and leaves some out. Of fewer than 110,000 clones in the sample, 65% to 90% were seen once. CDR1 and CDR2 from the germline V gene are PRHDT and FYEKMQ (reference sequence). The CDR3 extends over 14 amino acids. V lost 3 bases, J lost 6 bases, and 4 bases stayed unmatched. The treatment: oral pan-JAK inhibitor, 5-10 mg twice daily. Findings and caveats of the study: Clonality in lesional scalp, especially alopecia totalis/universalis, exceeded that of normal scalp. A great number of expanded lesional clones endured in scalp and blood during tofacitinib.

The specimen comprised CD8+ T cells sorted from blood, sampled at approximately week 31, from a patient treated with tofacitinib. The gene calls are TRBV13 and TRBJ1-4; the match to TRBD1 covers 7 bases. This receptor was obtained from a human donor with alopecia areata. The CDR3 sequence: CASSLTGHYEKLFF. The CDR3 nucleotides are TGTGCCAGCAGCTTGACAGGGCATTATGAAAAACTGTTTTTT.